This is a list of T cell receptor beta chains from one sample in a study of blood T cell repertoires in COVID-19. TCRdb keeps only in-frame clones here, not all; method: immunoSEQ multiplex PCR. The data show 400,000 to 450,000 clones, with approximately 90% seen just once and roughly 12% held by the top ten. Sequencing was carried out using peripheral blood. The origin of the receptors is a woman between 50 and 59 years old with COVID-19, enrolled during active disease. Each CDR3 is given with its conserved first and last residue. The D gene is left open where the match is weak. Size values are once, few and many counts, or a class for expanded clones, and some rows have none.

V: TRBV28
J: TRBJ2-7
D: TRBD1
size: .
CDR3: CASSFPHRTGAYEQYF
DNA: TGTGCCAGCAGTTTCCCCCACCGGACAGGGGCCTACGAGCAGTACTTC

V: TRBV24-1
J: TRBJ1-5
D: TRBD1
size: once
CDR3: CATSNRGNWQPQHF
DNA: TGTGCCACCAGTAACAGGGGAAACTGGCAGCCCCAGCATTTT

V: TRBV9
J: TRBJ1-2
D: .
size: .
CDR3: CASSGQGTYGYTF
DNA: TGTGCCAGCAGCGGGCAGGGCACCTATGGCTACACCTTC

V: TRBV7-9
J: TRBJ2-7
D: TRBD1
size: .
CDR3: CASSVGQGAYEQYF
DNA: TGTGCCAGCAGCGTTGGACAGGGGGCTTACGAGCAGTACTTC

V: TRBV4-1
J: TRBJ1-2
D: .
size: once
CDR3: CASSRDHRAANYGYTF
DNA: TGCGCCAGCAGCCGAGACCACAGGGCGGCGAACTATGGCTACACCTTC

V: TRBV7-6
J: TRBJ1-3
D: .
size: .
CDR3: CASSLGGSGDTIYF
DNA: TGTGCCAGCAGTCTGGGGGGATCTGGAGACACCATATATTTT

V: TRBV11-1
J: TRBJ1-1
D: .
size: few
CDR3: CASSPDRFRTFF
DNA: TGTGCCAGCAGCCCTGACAGATTCAGGACTTTCTTT

V: TRBV2
J: TRBJ1-5
D: .
size: few
CDR3: CASSDMWELEPQHF
DNA: TGTGCCAGCAGTGATATGTGGGAGTTGGAGCCCCAGCATTTT

V: TRBV29-1
J: TRBJ1-5
D: TRBD1
size: .
CDR3: CSVRQGGQPQHF
DNA: TGCAGCGTCCGACAGGGCGGTCAGCCCCAGCATTTT

V: TRBV5-6
J: TRBJ1-5
D: .
size: .
CDR3: CASSPGRQGRGNQPQHF
DNA: TGTGCCAGCAGCCCCGGGCGGCAGGGAAGGGGCAATCAGCCCCAGCATTTT

V: TRBV28
J: TRBJ1-4
D: TRBD1
size: .
CDR3: CASSYRDSRGGEKLFF
DNA: TGTGCCAGCAGTTACCGGGACAGTCGGGGGGGTGAAAAACTGTTTTTT

V: TRBV5-1
J: TRBJ2-1
D: .
size: .
CDR3: CASSLAQTTRNEQFF
DNA: TGCGCCAGCAGCTTGGCCCAGACTACGCGCAATGAGCAGTTCTTC

V: TRBV30
J: TRBJ2-7
D: .
size: .
CDR3: CAWSVRAPVSNEQYF
DNA: TGTGCCTGGAGTGTGAGAGCCCCCGTGTCGAACGAGCAGTACTTC

V: TRBV30
J: TRBJ2-7
D: TRBD1
size: .
CDR3: CAWRSPWAGQGAREQYF
DNA: TGTGCCTGGAGATCTCCTTGGGCAGGACAGGGGGCAAGGGAGCAGTACTTC

V: TRBV7-8
J: TRBJ2-7
D: .
size: once
CDR3: CASSGSGGAEAYEQYF
DNA: TGTGCCAGCAGCGGCAGCGGTGGAGCGGAAGCCTACGAGCAGTACTTC

V: TRBV10-3
J: TRBJ2-7
D: .
size: .
CDR3: CAISLTVGDEQYF
DNA: TGTGCCATCAGCCTCACGGTCGGGGACGAGCAGTACTTC

V: TRBV7-8
J: TRBJ1-5
D: TRBD1
size: .
CDR3: CASSEGGRAFRQPQHF
DNA: TGTGCCAGCAGCGAAGGGGGCAGGGCCTTTAGGCAGCCCCAGCATTTT

V: TRBV6-1
J: TRBJ2-7
D: TRBD1
size: .
CDR3: CASSELLGGQGRPRSSYEQYF
DNA: TGTGCCAGCAGTGAACTATTAGGAGGACAGGGTCGCCCTCGGAGCTCCTACGAGCAGTACTTC

V: TRBV7-8
J: TRBJ1-5
D: .
size: .
CDR3: CASSLAQLRGSSNQPQHF
DNA: TGTGCCAGCAGCTTAGCGCAATTGAGAGGGTCTAGCAATCAGCCCCAGCATTTT

V: TRBV3-1/TRBV3-2
J: TRBJ1-1
D: .
size: .
CDR3: CASSPLVGLGGTEAFF
DNA: TGTGCCAGCAGCCCCCTTGTCGGGTTAGGGGGTACTGAAGCTTTCTTT

V: TRBV4-2
J: TRBJ2-1
D: .
size: .
CDR3: CASSQEVGGVYNEQFF
DNA: TGTGCCAGCAGCCAAGAGGTCGGCGGGGTCTACAATGAGCAGTTCTTC

V: TRBV24-1
J: TRBJ1-2
D: .
size: once
CDR3: CATSDWDTNYGYTF
DNA: TGTGCCACCAGTGATTGGGACACCAACTATGGCTACACCTTC

V: TRBV5-6
J: TRBJ2-2
D: .
size: once
CDR3: CASSLYRAGRTGELFF
DNA: TGTGCCAGCAGCTTGTACAGGGCGGGTAGAACCGGGGAGCTGTTTTTT

V: TRBV19
J: TRBJ1-5
D: .
size: .
CDR3: CASSWREASNQPQHF
DNA: TGTGCCAGTAGTTGGCGGGAAGCAAGCAATCAGCCCCAGCATTTT

V: TRBV5-1
J: TRBJ2-1
D: TRBD2
size: once
CDR3: CASSLDQTSGGEQFF
DNA: TGCGCCAGCAGCTTGGACCAGACTAGCGGGGGCGAGCAGTTCTTC

V: TRBV28
J: TRBJ2-7
D: TRBD1
size: .
CDR3: CASSYWDRVYEQYF
DNA: TGTGCCAGCAGTTATTGGGACAGAGTCTACGAGCAGTACTTC

V: TRBV24-1
J: TRBJ1-4
D: .
size: .
CDR3: CSWTTTNEKLFF
DNA: TGTTCCTGGACAACCACTAATGAAAAACTGTTTTTT

V: TRBV9
J: TRBJ1-3
D: .
size: .
CDR3: CASSPDGNSGNTIYF
DNA: TGTGCCAGCAGCCCCGACGGGAACTCTGGAAACACCATATATTTT

V: TRBV7-8
J: TRBJ2-3
D: .
size: .
CDR3: CASSLTSLTDTQYF
DNA: TGTGCCAGCAGCTTAACTAGTCTCACAGATACGCAGTATTTT

V: TRBV2
J: TRBJ2-3
D: .
size: few
CDR3: CASSNTGFDTQYF
DNA: TGTGCCAGCAGTAATACAGGGTTTGATACGCAGTATTTT

V: TRBV3-1/TRBV3-2
J: TRBJ1-2
D: TRBD1
size: .
CDR3: CASSQWDRGYTF
DNA: TGTGCCAGCAGCCAATGGGACAGGGGCTACACCTTC

V: TRBV30
J: TRBJ1-1
D: .
size: .
CDR3: CAWSVGVGPGFF
DNA: TGTGCCTGGAGTGTAGGAGTGGGGCCGGGTTTCTTT

V: TRBV21-1
J: TRBJ2-3
D: .
size: .
CDR3: CASSRLAGGISTDTQYF
DNA: TGTGCCAGCAGCAGACTAGCGGGGGGGATAAGCACAGATACGCAGTATTTT

V: TRBV5-4
J: TRBJ1-2
D: .
size: .
CDR3: CASSDTVYGYTF
DNA: TGTGCCAGCAGCGATACAGTCTATGGCTACACCTTC

V: TRBV28
J: TRBJ1-5
D: .
size: .
CDR3: CASTVTETNQPQHF
DNA: TGTGCCAGCACTGTTACAGAGACCAATCAGCCCCAGCATTTT

V: TRBV15
J: TRBJ2-7
D: TRBD2
size: .
CDR3: CATSRRGVSYEQYF
DNA: TGTGCCACCTCTAGGCGGGGGGTCTCCTACGAGCAGTACTTC

V: TRBV28
J: TRBJ2-3
D: .
size: .
CDR3: CASRDRLDTQYF
DNA: TGTGCCAGCAGGGATCGACTAGATACGCAGTATTTT

V: TRBV2
J: TRBJ2-7
D: .
size: .
CDR3: CASSERGQPYEQYF
DNA: TGTGCCAGCAGTGAGCGCGGACAGCCCTACGAGCAGTACTTC

V: TRBV28
J: TRBJ1-2
D: .
size: once
CDR3: CASRILGGGDYGYTF
DNA: TGTGCCAGCAGGATCCTTGGGGGGGGCGACTATGGCTACACCTTC

V: TRBV19
J: TRBJ2-2
D: TRBD2
size: .
CDR3: CASSIGAGGPTGELFF
DNA: TGTGCCAGTAGTATAGGAGCGGGGGGGCCCACCGGGGAGCTGTTTTTT

V: TRBV6-5
J: TRBJ1-1
D: .
size: few
CDR3: CASRGDLFEAFF
DNA: TGTGCCAGCCGGGGGGACCTCTTCGAAGCTTTCTTT

V: TRBV12-3/TRBV12-4
J: TRBJ1-1
D: .
size: .
CDR3: CASGLRAGSEAFF
DNA: TGTGCCAGCGGACTTAGGGCCGGATCTGAAGCTTTCTTT

V: TRBV28
J: TRBJ2-7
D: .
size: .
CDR3: CASKNGNRVHEQYF
DNA: TGTGCCAGCAAAAACGGAAACAGGGTCCACGAGCAGTACTTC

V: TRBV30
J: TRBJ1-2
D: TRBD1
size: once
CDR3: CAWRVGRTGDNTF
DNA: TGTGCCTGGAGGGTTGGGAGGACAGGGGACAATACCTTC

V: TRBV6-5
J: TRBJ1-2
D: TRBD1
size: .
CDR3: CASSRRDRENYGYTF
DNA: TGTGCCAGCAGTCGTCGGGACAGAGAAAACTATGGCTACACCTTC

V: TRBV6-6
J: TRBJ1-4
D: .
size: .
CDR3: CASSKDSVEKLFF
DNA: TGTGCCAGCAGCAAGGACAGTGTAGAAAAACTGTTTTTT

V: TRBV6-5
J: TRBJ1-5
D: TRBD1
size: .
CDR3: CANSQGAYQPQHF
DNA: TGTGCCAATTCACAGGGGGCATACCAGCCCCAGCATTTT

V: TRBV7-2
J: TRBJ1-2
D: .
size: .
CDR3: CASSPAGGAQGYTF
DNA: TGTGCCAGCAGCCCAGCCGGGGGGGCGCAGGGCTACACCTTC

V: TRBV19
J: TRBJ1-2
D: TRBD1
size: .
CDR3: CASSLTGAQDSRDGYTF
DNA: TGTGCCAGTAGTTTAACAGGGGCGCAGGATTCCCGAGATGGCTACACCTTC

V: TRBV19
J: TRBJ1-1
D: TRBD1
size: .
CDR3: CASSIADRGNTEAFF
DNA: TGTGCCAGTAGTATAGCGGACAGGGGTAACACTGAAGCTTTCTTT

V: TRBV11-1
J: TRBJ2-1
D: .
size: .
CDR3: CASSYSPDEQFF
DNA: TGTGCCAGCAGCTATTCCCCGGATGAGCAGTTCTTC

V: TRBV5-6
J: TRBJ2-7
D: TRBD1
size: .
CDR3: CASSGDRGDYEQYF
DNA: TGTGCCAGCAGCGGGGACAGGGGCGACTACGAGCAGTACTTC

V: TRBV3-1/TRBV3-2
J: TRBJ2-3
D: TRBD2
size: once
CDR3: CASSHPVGTSGAAGDTQYF
DNA: TGTGCCAGCAGCCACCCCGTAGGGACTAGCGGGGCGGCAGGGGATACGCAGTATTTT

V: TRBV19
J: TRBJ1-4
D: .
size: .
CDR3: CASTPTGFNEKLFF
DNA: TGTGCCAGTACCCCAACAGGGTTTAATGAAAAACTGTTTTTT

V: TRBV11-2
J: TRBJ1-1
D: .
size: .
CDR3: CASSLRVRETEAFF
DNA: TGTGCCAGCAGCCTCAGGGTAAGGGAAACTGAAGCTTTCTTT